Listed below are T cell receptor beta chains from one sample, sequenced in a study of technical replicates of blood from a handful of donors. The assay was immunoSEQ multiplex PCR, and TCRdb's table has in-frame clones only and misses some. In the table there are about 62,000 clones, 87% of which are singletons. Material for sequencing was PBMCs. These receptor sequences come from a human donor in good health. Some clones in this sample may be carry-over from other donors' samples. Each CDR3 is given with its conserved first and last residue. The D gene is left open where the match is weak. A clone size is listed for some rows: how often the clone was seen (once, few, many), or a class if it is expanded.

TRBV6-1	TRBJ2-7	TRBD1	NA	TGTGCCACAGGGGGCTTAGGGTACGAGCAGTACTTC	CATGGLGYEQYF
TRBV6-6	TRBJ2-5	NA	NA	TGTGCCAGCAGTCAGGCTATTAAGACCCAGTACTTC	CASSQAIKTQYF
TRBV19	TRBJ2-2	TRBD2	NA	TGTGCCAGTAGTTTAGGCACTAGCGGGAGGCGGGGCGGGGAGCTGTTTTTT	CASSLGTSGRRGGELFF
TRBV18	TRBJ1-1	TRBD1	once	TGTGCCAGCTCACCTTCAGCGTCACAGGGGGAAGCTTTCTTT	CASSPSASQGEAFF
TRBV4-2	TRBJ2-7	NA	NA	TGTGCCAGCAGCCAAGACTCTTTCGGGCAGGGGAGCTCCTACGAGCAGTACTTC	CASSQDSFGQGSSYEQYF
TRBV7-6	TRBJ1-2	TRBD1	NA	TGTGCCAGCAGCTCAGCCAGACAGGGGGCGCAGGGTAACTATGGCTACACCTTC	CASSSARQGAQGNYGYTF
TRBV13	TRBJ1-2	NA	NA	TGTGCCAGTCGACAGAGCTTGAACCTGTGGTACACCTTC	CASRQSLNLWYTF
TRBV9	TRBJ2-3	TRBD2	NA	TGTGCCAGCAGTTCAATAGCGGGGAGCACAGATACGCAGTATTTT	CASSSIAGSTDTQYF
TRBV6-5	TRBJ2-7	TRBD2	NA	TGTGCCATTAGTACCGGTCTAGCGGGGGAGCAGTACTTC	CAISTGLAGEQYF
TRBV14	TRBJ2-7	TRBD1	NA	TGTGCCAGCAGCCAGAGTTGGTCTCGGGACAGCCTCTCCTACGAGCAGTACTTC	CASSQSWSRDSLSYEQYF